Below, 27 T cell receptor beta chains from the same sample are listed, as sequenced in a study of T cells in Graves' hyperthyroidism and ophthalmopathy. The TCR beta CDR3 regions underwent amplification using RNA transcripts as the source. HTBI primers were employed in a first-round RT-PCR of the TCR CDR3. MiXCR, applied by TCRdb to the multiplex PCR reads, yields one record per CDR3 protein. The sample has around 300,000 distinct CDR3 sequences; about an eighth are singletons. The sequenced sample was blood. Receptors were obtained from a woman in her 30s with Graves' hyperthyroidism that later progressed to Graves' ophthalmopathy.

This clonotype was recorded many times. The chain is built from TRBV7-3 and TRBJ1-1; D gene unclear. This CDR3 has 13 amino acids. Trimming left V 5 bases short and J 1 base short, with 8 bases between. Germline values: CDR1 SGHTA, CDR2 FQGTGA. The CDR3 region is CASSLLANTEAFF. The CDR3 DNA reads TGTGCCAGCAGCCTTTTAGCGAACACTGAAGCTTTCTTT.

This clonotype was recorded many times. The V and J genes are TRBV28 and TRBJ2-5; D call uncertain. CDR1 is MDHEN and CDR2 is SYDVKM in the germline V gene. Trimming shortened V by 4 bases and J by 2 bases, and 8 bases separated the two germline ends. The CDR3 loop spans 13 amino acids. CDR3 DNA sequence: TGTGCCAGCAGTTCCGTCGAGCAAGAGACCCAGTACTTC. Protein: CASSSVEQETQYF.

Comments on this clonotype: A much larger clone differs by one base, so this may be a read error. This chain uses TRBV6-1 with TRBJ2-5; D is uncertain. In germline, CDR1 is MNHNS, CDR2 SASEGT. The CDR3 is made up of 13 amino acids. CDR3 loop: CASTDEAQETQHF. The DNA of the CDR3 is TGTGCCAGCACCGACGAGGCCCAAGAGACCCAGCACTTC.

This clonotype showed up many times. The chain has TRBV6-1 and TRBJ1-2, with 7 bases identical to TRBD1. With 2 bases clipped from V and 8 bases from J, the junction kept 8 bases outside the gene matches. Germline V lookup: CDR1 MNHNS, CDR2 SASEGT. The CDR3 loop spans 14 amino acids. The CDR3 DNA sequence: TGTGCCAGCAGTGAAAACTGGACAGGAGGAGGCTACACCTTC. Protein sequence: CASSENWTGGGYTF.

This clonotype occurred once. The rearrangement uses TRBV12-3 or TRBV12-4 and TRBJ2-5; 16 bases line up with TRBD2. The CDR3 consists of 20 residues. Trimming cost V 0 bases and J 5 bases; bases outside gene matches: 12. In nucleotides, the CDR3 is TGTGCCAGCAGTTTAGCGCCTCCGGGACTAGCGGGAGGGCTCGATGAGACCCAGTACTTC. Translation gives CASSLAPPGLAGGLDETQYF.

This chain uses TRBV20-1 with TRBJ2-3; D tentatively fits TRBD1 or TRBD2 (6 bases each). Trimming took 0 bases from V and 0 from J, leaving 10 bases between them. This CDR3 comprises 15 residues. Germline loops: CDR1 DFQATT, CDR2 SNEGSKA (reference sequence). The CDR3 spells CSARDGGTSTDTQYF. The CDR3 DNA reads TGCAGTGCTAGAGATGGCGGGACAAGCACAGATACGCAGTATTTT.

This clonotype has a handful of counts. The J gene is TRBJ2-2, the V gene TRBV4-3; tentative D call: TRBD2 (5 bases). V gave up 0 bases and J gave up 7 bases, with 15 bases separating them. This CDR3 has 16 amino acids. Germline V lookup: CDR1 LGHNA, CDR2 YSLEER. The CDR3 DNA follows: TGCGCCAGCAGCCAAGATGTTCCTAGCATCGTCGGGGAGCTGTTTTTT. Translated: CASSQDVPSIVGELFF.

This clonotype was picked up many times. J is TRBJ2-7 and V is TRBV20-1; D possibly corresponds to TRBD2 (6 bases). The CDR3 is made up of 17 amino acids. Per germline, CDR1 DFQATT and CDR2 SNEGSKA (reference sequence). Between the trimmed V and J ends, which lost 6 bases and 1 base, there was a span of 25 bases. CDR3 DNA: TGCAGTGCCCAAACCCGTATTATGGCGGGACGATCCTACGAGCAGTACTTC. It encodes CSAQTRIMAGRSYEQYF.

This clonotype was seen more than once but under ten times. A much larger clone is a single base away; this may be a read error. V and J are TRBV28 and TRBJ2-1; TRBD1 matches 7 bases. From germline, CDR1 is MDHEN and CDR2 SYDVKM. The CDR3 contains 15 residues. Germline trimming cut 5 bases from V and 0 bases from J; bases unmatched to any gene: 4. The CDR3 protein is CASSMGDSSYNEQFF. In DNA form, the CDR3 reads TGTGCCAGCAGTATGGGGGACAGCTCCTACAATGAGCAGTTCTTC.

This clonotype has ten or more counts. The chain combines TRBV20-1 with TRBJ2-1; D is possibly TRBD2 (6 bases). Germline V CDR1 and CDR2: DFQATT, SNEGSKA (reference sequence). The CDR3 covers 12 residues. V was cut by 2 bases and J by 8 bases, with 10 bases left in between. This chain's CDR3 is CSARRASDEQFF. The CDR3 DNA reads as TGCAGTGCTAGACGGGCTAGCGATGAGCAGTTCTTC.

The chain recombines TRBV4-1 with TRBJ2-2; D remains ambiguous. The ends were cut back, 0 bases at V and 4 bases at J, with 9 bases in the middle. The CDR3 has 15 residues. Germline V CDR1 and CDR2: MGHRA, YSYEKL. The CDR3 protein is CASSQEVASTGELFF. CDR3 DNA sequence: TGCGCCAGCAGCCAAGAGGTAGCCTCCACCGGGGAGCTGTTTTTT.

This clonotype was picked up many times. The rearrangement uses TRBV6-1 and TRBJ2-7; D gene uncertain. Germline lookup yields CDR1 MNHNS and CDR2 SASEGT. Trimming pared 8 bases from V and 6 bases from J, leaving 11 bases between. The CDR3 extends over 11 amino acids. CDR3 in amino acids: CASGSTGEQYF. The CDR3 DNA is TGTGCCAGCGGGTCTACTGGCGAGCAGTACTTC.

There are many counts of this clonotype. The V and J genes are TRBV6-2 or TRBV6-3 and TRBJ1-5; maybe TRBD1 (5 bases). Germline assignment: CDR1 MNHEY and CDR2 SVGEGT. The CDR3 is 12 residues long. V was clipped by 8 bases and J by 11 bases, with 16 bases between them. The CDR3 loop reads CASLTGAGAQHF. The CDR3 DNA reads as TGTGCCAGCCTGACGGGTGCGGGGGCCCAGCATTTT.

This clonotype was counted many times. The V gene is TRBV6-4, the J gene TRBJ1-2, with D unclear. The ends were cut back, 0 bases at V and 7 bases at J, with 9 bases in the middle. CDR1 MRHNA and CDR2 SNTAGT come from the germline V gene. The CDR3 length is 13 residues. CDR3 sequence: CASSDSDGSGYTF. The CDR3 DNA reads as TGTGCCAGCAGTGACTCGGATGGAAGTGGCTACACCTTC.

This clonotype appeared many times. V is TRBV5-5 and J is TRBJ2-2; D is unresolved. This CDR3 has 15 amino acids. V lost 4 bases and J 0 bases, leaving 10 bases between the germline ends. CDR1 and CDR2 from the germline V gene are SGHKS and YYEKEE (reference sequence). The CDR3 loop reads CASSPSASNTGELFF. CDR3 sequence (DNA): TGTGCCAGCAGCCCGTCCGCGTCGAACACCGGGGAGCTGTTTTTT.

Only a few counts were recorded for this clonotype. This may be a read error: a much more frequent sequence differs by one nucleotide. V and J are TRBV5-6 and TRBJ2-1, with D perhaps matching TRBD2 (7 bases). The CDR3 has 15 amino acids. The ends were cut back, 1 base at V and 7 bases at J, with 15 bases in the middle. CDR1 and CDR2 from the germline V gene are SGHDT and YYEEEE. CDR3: CASSLMGGGQNEQFF. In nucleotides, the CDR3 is TGTGCCAGCAGCTTGATGGGGGGGGGCCAAAATGAGCAGTTCTTC. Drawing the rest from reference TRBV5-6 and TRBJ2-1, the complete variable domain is DAGVTQSPTHLIKTRGQQVTLRCSPKSGHDTVSWYQQALGQGPQFIFQYYEEEERQRGNFPDRFSGHQFPNYSSELNVNALLLGDSALYLCASSLMGGGQNEQFFGPGTRLTVL.

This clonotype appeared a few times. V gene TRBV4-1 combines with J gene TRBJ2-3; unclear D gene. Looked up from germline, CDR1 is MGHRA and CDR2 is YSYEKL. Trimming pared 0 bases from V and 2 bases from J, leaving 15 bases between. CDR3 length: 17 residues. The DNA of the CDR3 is TGCGCCAGCAGCCAAGATGCCCCGTTGGTATACACAGATACGCAGTATTTT. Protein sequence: CASSQDAPLVYTDTQYF.

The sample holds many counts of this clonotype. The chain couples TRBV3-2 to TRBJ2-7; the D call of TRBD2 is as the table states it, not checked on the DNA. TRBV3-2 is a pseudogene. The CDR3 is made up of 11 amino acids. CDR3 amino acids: CASSARREQYF. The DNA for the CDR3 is TGTGCCAGCAGCGCTAGGAGAGAGCAGTACTTC.

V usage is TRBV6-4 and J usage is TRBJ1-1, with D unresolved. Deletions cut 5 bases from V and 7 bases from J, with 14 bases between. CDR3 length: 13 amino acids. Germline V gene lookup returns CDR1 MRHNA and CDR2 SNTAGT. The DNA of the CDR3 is TGTGCCAGCAGTTCGACGGCTATCGGTGAAGCTTTCTTT. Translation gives CASSSTAIGEAFF.

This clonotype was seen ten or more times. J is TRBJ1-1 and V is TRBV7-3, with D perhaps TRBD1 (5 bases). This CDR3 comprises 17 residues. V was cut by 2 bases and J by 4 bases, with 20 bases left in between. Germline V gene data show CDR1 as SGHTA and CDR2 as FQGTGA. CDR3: CASSLGSGRGISTEAFF. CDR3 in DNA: TGTGCCAGCAGCTTAGGGTCTGGTAGGGGAATCAGCACTGAAGCTTTCTTT.

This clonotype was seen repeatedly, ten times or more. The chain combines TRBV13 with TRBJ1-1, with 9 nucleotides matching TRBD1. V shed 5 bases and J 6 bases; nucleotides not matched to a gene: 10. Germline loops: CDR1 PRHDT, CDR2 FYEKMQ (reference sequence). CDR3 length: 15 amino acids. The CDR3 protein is CASSTSGTGYAEAFF. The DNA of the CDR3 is TGTGCCAGCAGCACCTCCGGGACAGGGTACGCTGAAGCTTTCTTT. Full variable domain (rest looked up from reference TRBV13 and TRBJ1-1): AAGVIQSPRHLIKEKRETATLKCYPIPRHDTVYWYQQGPGQDPQFLISFYEKMQSDKGSIPDRFSAQQFSDYHSELNMSSLELGDSALYFCASSTSGTGYAEAFFGQGTRLTVV.

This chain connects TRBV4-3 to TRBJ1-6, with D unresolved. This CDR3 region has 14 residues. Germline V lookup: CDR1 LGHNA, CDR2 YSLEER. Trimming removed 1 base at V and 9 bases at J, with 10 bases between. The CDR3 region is CASSQVSSSSPLHF. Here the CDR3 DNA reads TGCGCCAGCAGCCAAGTGTCTAGCAGTTCACCCCTCCACTTT.

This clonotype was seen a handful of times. The CDR3 protein is CASSSRTTGVDEQYF. CDR3 nucleotides: TGTGCCAGTAGTTCCCGGACGACGGGCGTCGACGAGCAGTACTTC. The genes are TRBV19 and TRBJ2-7; D is undetermined. Germline CDR1 and CDR2: LNHDA and SQIVND (reference sequence). There are 15 residues in the CDR3. V lost 5 bases, J lost 5 bases, and 19 bases lay in between.

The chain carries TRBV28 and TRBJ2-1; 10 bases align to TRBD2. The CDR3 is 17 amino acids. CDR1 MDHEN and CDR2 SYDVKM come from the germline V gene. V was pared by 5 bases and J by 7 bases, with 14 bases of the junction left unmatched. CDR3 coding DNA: TGTGCCAGCAGTGCCCCTAGCGGGAGTTTCACGGGGAATGAGCAGTTCTTC. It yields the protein CASSAPSGSFTGNEQFF.

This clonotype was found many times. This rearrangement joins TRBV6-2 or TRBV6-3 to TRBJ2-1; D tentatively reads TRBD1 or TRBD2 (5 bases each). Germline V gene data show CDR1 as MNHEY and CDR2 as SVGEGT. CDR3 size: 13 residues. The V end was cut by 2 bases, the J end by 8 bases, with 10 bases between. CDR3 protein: CASSYGASHEQFF. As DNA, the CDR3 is TGTGCCAGCAGTTACGGGGCTAGCCATGAGCAGTTCTTC.

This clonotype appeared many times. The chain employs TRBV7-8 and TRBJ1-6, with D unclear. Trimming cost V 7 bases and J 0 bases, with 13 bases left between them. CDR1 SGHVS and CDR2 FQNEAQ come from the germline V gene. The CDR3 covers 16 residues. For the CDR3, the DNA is TGTGCCAGCACCCCTGGTTCCAGCTCCTATAATTCACCCCTCCACTTT. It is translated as CASTPGSSSYNSPLHF.

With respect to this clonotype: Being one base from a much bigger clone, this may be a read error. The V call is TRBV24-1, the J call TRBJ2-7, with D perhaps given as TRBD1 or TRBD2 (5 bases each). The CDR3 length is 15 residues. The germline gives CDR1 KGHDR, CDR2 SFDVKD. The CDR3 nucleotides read TGTGCCGCCAGTGACCTCCGGGACGGAAACTACGAGCAGTACTTC. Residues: CAASDLRDGNYEQYF.